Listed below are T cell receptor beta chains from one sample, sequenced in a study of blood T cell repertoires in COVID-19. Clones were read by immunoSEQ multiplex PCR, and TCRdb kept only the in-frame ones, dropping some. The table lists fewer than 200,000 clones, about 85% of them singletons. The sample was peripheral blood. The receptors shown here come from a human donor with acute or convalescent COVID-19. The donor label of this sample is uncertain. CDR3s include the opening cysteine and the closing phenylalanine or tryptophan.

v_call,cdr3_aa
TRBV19,CASSLDRGNQPQHF
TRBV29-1,CSVAEGAGYGYTF
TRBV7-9,CASTKQGLPGNTIYF
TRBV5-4,CASSLGQGASYGYTF
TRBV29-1,CSADPGTGAANYGYTF
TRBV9,CASSALYGTEAFF
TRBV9,CASSARQDLNYGYTF
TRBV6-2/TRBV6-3,CASSSDRAATDTQYF
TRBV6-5,CASRKSGGAGDTQYF
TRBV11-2,CASSPTTGQGAFF
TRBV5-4,CASSPQGARDTQYF
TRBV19,CASSIEVGWTEKNTEAFF
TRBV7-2,CASSLRGGGQGLPNYGYTF
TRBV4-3,CASRHDSTNEKLFF
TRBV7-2,CASSLGGLNTEAFF
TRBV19,CASSNAPQGWGTEAFF
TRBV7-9,CASSSRTLNEKLFF
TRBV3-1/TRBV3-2,CASSQGTATNEKLFF
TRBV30,CAWSVSGGARIHEQFF
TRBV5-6,CASSLMQGNEQFF
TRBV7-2,CASSLVGPMNTEAFF
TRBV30,CACHFKPGGRPEAFF
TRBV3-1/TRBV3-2,CASSQDRTNSPLHF
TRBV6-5,CASSPSGTGYGYTF
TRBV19,CASSISSRYGYTF
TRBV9,CASSVGRGRENTEAFF
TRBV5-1,CASSLKGAEGNTIYF
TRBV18,CASSPLDSRGNTIYF
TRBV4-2,CASSFRSYEQYF
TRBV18,CASSPAGTETQYF
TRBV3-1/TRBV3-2,CASSLGTGANSPLHF
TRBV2,CASRGNVPGNINGLPQHF
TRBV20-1,CSASPGTGATLNSPLHF
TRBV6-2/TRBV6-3,CASSSRRGRSYNEQFF
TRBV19,CASTDYSYEQYF
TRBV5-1,CASSLIGGEVTDTQYF
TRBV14,CASSQVQPGYNEQFF
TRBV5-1,CASSSSRGQNSPLHF
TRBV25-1,CASSDRGSNQPQHF
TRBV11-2,CASSLGVQDRFYNEQFF
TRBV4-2,CASSQDSSGGGDTQYF
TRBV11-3,CASSLAHRGYEQYF